A single sample gave rise to the 15 T cell receptor beta chains below, sequenced in a study of blood T cell repertoires in COVID-19. TCRdb's copy holds only in-frame clones and misses some; the assay was immunoSEQ multiplex PCR. The sample contains 120,000 to 150,000 clones, more than 75% of which appear only once. Sequencing was carried out using peripheral blood. Receptors originate from a man in his sixties with acute or convalescent COVID-19.

This chain links TRBV18 with TRBJ1-6; possible D gene TRBD1, 5 bases. V was shortened by 3 bases and J by 5 bases, with 11 bases between the two germline ends. CDR1 is KGHSH and CDR2 is LQKENI in the germline V gene. The CDR3 sequence is 15 residues long. CDR3 amino acids: CASSPSGADNSPLHF. CDR3 nucleotide sequence: TGTGCCAGCTCACCTTCTGGGGCCGATAATTCACCCCTCCACTTT.

This clone was seen many times. V gene TRBV4-1 combines with J gene TRBJ2-7; 8 bases are shared with TRBD1. The V and J ends lost 0 bases and 0 bases, in that order; junction bases with no gene match: 7. Germline CDR1 reads MGHRA; CDR2 reads YSYEKL. This CDR3 is built from 17 residues. The CDR3 sequence is CASSQDPATGGSYEQYF. The CDR3 DNA is TGCGCCAGCAGCCAAGATCCGGCTACAGGGGGCTCCTACGAGCAGTACTTC.

CDR3 in DNA: TGCGCCAGCAGTGAGTCCAGGACTAGTACTCGTTTTACGCAGTATTTT. Its translation is CASSESRTSTRFTQYF. The chain links TRBV10-1 to TRBJ2-3; 7 bases match TRBD2. After removal of 0 bases from V and 8 bases from J, the junction contained 11 bases not matched to a gene. CDR3 length equals 16 residues. Germline CDR1 is WNHNN and CDR2 is SYGVQD (reference sequence).

This clone was observed a few times. This chain joins TRBV18 and TRBJ1-6; D is uncertain. The CDR3 is made up of 13 amino acids. Per the germline V gene, CDR1 is KGHSH and CDR2 is LQKENI. V was trimmed by 3 bases and J by 15 bases, leaving 15 bases between them. The CDR3 DNA reads TGTGCCAGCTCACCGCAAACCGAGAAACTCCTCCACTTT. Its translation: CASSPQTEKLLHF.

The gene calls are TRBV6-5 and TRBJ1-1; 10 nucleotides align to TRBD1. The germline V gene has CDR1 MNHEY and CDR2 SVGAGI. The V gene end was trimmed by 6 bases and the J gene end by 4 bases; junction bases not matched to a gene: 5. This CDR3 is built from 14 residues. CDR3 DNA: TGTGCCAGCAGATCTCGGGACAGGGGCACTGAAGCTTTCTTT. Amino acids: CASRSRDRGTEAFF.

This rearrangement joins TRBV5-1 to TRBJ1-2; 8 positions match TRBD1. There are 15 residues in the CDR3. Germline loops: CDR1 SGHRS, CDR2 YFSETQ. V gave up 4 bases and J gave up 1 base; unmatched junction bases: 6. The CDR3 DNA reads TGCGCCAGCAGCCAGGGACAGGTTTATAACTATGGCTACACCTTC. Its translation is CASSQGQVYNYGYTF.

The chain combines TRBV5-1 with TRBJ2-5; no clear D gene. The V end lost 2 bases, the J end lost 2 bases, and 16 bases lay between the germline ends. The CDR3 contains 16 residues. Germline CDR1 SGHRS, CDR2 YFSETQ. For the CDR3, the DNA is TGCGCCAGCAGCTTAGGATTAGCAAGAGAACAAGAGACCCAGTACTTC. This sequence encodes CASSLGLAREQETQYF.

J is TRBJ2-1 and V is TRBV10-1, with 7 bases that match TRBD2. The junction had 0 bases not matched to a gene; V was cut back by 0 bases and J by 7 bases. The CDR3 sequence is 13 residues long. Looked up from germline, CDR1 is WNHNN and CDR2 is SYGVQD (reference sequence). Here the CDR3 reads CASSESGRNEQFF. For the CDR3, the DNA is TGCGCCAGCAGTGAGTCCGGGAGGAATGAGCAGTTCTTC.

CDR3 loop: CASSFQGINYGYTF. CDR3 coding DNA: TGTGCCAGCAGCTTCCAGGGTATCAACTATGGCTACACCTTC. V usage is TRBV5-5 and J usage is TRBJ1-2; maybe TRBD1 (5 bases). Germline-derived CDR1 and CDR2 are SGHKS and YYEKEE (reference sequence). V lost 2 bases and J lost 2, with 10 bases in between. This CDR3 comprises 14 residues.

The chain has TRBV21-1 and TRBJ2-5; the D call TRBD1 from the table was never checked on the DNA. TRBV21-1 is noted as a pseudogene. This CDR3 region has 19 residues. CDR3 coding DNA: TGTGCCAGCAGCAAAGGACTCCACCGGGACAGGGGGCGCGGAGAGACCCAGTACTTC. Encoded protein: CASSKGLHRDRGRGETQYF.

The V call is TRBV27, the J call TRBJ2-7; TRBD1 might be the D (6 bases). From germline, CDR1 is MNHEY and CDR2 SMNVEV (reference sequence). The CDR3 length is 15 residues. V was shortened by 3 bases and J by 2 bases, with 14 bases between the two germline ends. DNA of the CDR3: TGTGCCAGCAGTTTTTCACCCGGACAGCCCTACGAGCAGTACTTC. This encodes CASSFSPGQPYEQYF.

The V call is TRBV15, the J call TRBJ2-3, with TRBD2 identical over 9 bases. Germline CDR1 is LNHNV and CDR2 is YYDKDF (reference sequence). J lost 3 bases, V lost 3 bases, and 4 bases had no gene match. CDR3 size: 15 residues. The CDR3 is CATSRGGRETDTQYF. The CDR3 region has the DNA TGTGCCACCAGCAGGGGCGGGAGGGAGACAGATACGCAGTATTTT.

This rearrangement joins TRBV4-1 to TRBJ2-7; 14 positions match TRBD2. Germline values: CDR1 MGHRA, CDR2 YSYEKL. V lost 2 bases to trimming and J lost 2 bases; unmatched junction nucleotides: 8. The CDR3 extends over 18 amino acids. CDR3 region: CASSQPGLAGGLTYEQYF. CDR3 DNA sequence: TGCGCCAGCAGCCAACCCGGACTAGCGGGAGGTCTGACCTACGAGCAGTACTTC.

This clone was found many times. The chain links TRBV4-1 to TRBJ1-2; D uncertain. V was shortened by 1 base and J by 5 bases, with 11 bases between the two germline ends. Per germline, CDR1 MGHRA and CDR2 YSYEKL. The CDR3 spans 14 residues. The CDR3 bases are TGCGCCAGCAGCCAAGCCGTAGGAGGGTATGGCTACACCTTC. Residues: CASSQAVGGYGYTF.

J is TRBJ2-5 and V is TRBV5-4; D is possibly TRBD1 (5 bases). V lost 1 base and J lost 5, with 12 bases in between. Germline V gene data show CDR1 as SGHNT and CDR2 as YYREEE (reference sequence). This CDR3 region has 14 residues. The CDR3 sequence is CASSLRGVAETQYF. The DNA for the CDR3 is TGTGCCAGCAGCTTGAGGGGTGTTGCGGAGACCCAGTACTTC.